This T cell receptor beta chain was identified during a study of regulatory T cells in long-lasting Graves disease. With 4 bases removed from V and 3 bases from J, the gap between germline ends came to 13 bases. This CDR3 comprises 14 residues. The time point denotes: newly diagnosed GD, antithyroid drugs for less than 3 months. From PBMCs, RNA was extracted and then used to make the TCR library. It was American Thyroid Association guidelines that determined Graves' disease diagnosis. Patients came through an endocrinology department, and that department was in Xi'an, China. Combining iRepertoire HTBI primers with Arm-PCR of CDR3 regions, the authors built TCR beta libraries. TCRdb redid the calling of the multiplex PCR reads with MiXCR, one entry per CDR3 protein. The sample lists some 410,000 distinct CDR3 sequences; over 15% were seen once. General study findings and limits: Newly diagnosed patients had higher TCR diversity than persistent Graves' patients did.

This clonotype was observed at least ten times. The antigen is unknown. The data were also submitted as part of a second study, on T cells in Graves' hyperthyroidism and ophthalmopathy. As that study records: Clonotypes that were expanded in thyroid above 0.001 mostly appeared in blood too.

This receptor was identified in a woman aged 25 to 39 with Graves disease. The chain employs TRBV12-3 or TRBV12-4 and TRBJ2-7, with a weak D call TRBD2 (6 bases). Sample: peripheral blood mononuclear cells (PBMCs), taken at new diagnosis, from a patient treated with antithyroid drugs. The CDR3 nucleotides read TGTGCCAGCAGTTGGTCTAGCGTGCACTACGAGCAGTACTTC. Translating gives CASSWSSVHYEQYF.